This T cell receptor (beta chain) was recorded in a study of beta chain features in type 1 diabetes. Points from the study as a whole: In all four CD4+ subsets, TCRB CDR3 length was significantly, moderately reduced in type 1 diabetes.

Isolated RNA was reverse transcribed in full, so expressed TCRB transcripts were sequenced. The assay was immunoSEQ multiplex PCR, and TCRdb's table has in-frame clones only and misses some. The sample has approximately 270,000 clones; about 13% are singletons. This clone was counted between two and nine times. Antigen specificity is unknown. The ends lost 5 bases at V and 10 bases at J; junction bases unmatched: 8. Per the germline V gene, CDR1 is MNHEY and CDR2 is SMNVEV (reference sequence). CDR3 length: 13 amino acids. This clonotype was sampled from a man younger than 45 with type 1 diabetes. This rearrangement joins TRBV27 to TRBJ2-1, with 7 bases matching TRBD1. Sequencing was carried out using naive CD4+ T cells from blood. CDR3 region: CASSRLGGWEQFF. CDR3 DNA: TGTGCCAGCAGTCGGCTAGGGGGCTGGGAGCAGTTCTTC.